This T cell receptor (beta chain) was retrieved from a study of T cells after yellow fever vaccination (dated by TCRdb to the late 2010s). In terms of the full investigation: The SMART-Seq v4 Ultra Low Input RNA kit was used to prepare libraries from fractions with low cell numbers. The cohort comprised two healthy male donors, one aged 18 to 29 and one aged 30 to 40 years. Bulk PBMC replicates and cell subsets were isolated from blood drawn at multiple timepoints before and after both primary and secondary immunization. Bulk TCR alpha and beta repertoires were sequenced longitudinally to track T-cell clones before and after primary and booster YFV17D yellow fever vaccination. Overall results and qualifications from the work: A small share of clonotypes was detected in both CD4 and CD8 compartments, with the overlap likely arising from convergent recombination. Because the study included only a couple of donors, the extent to which the findings can be generalized is limited. After the booster, most clones that had expanded after primary vaccination were detected again (around 96% of CD4 and under 90% of CD8), suggesting broad maintenance of memory. The secondary T-cell response was found to be weaker but faster than the primary response, with a peak reached on day 5 rather than on day 15. Because abundant contaminating clonotypes from the bulk population could be contained in FACS-sorted repertoires, computational filtering was required.

In light of the paper, this sample's treatment or condition label describes: live attenuated yellow fever vaccine strain. PBMCs were isolated from peripheral blood using a standard Ficoll-Paque protocol. Dynabeads CD4 and CD8 positive selection kits were used to isolate CD4 and CD8 T-cell fractions. TriZol was used to extract RNA from bulk PBMCs, CD4 and CD8 fractions, and dextramer-positive and dextramer-negative fractions. This clonotype was recorded a few times. The antigen it recognizes is unknown. No base-level quality is on record; no much larger clone is a single base apart. Sequencing used an Illumina NovaSeq 6000. Synthesis of TCR cDNA relied on 5'RACE template switching, a step that introduced a universal primer site along with unique molecular identifiers. Priming for cDNA synthesis came from both the TCR alpha and TCR beta constant segments. Libraries were amplified in two PCR steps, with sample barcodes and sequencing adapters added in the second step. Sequencing of libraries was done on Illumina HiSeq 2500 (2x100 bp) or NovaSeq (2x150 bp). Under the source paper's analysis protocol: Reads were demultiplexed and collapsed into UMI consensus sequences with MIGEC, and V(D)J alignment was performed with MiXCR. Clonotypes responding to the vaccine were identified with edgeR on replicate PBMC samples, with the criteria of FDR below 0.01 and a log2 fold change above 5 up to day 15. Each bulk clonotype was labeled CD4 or CD8 based on which sequenced repertoire, CD4 or CD8, contained the clonotype at higher abundance. Clones were called with MiXCR by TCRdb after fastp trimmed the public reads at Q25, and only in-frame beta chains were retained. For every CDR3 protein sequence, its rows merge into one entry that carries the most common genes and DNA. What appears here as the V and J calls and clone size reflects TCRdb's work, not the paper's. In this sample the table shows hundreds of thousands of distinct CDR3 sequences, around an eighth of which occur a single time. The leading ten clones occupy 2.5% to 4% of the sample.

The sample was CD4+ T cells sorted from PBMCs, taken 15 days after the yellow fever booster vaccination. The TCR sequence derives from a man aged 18-30 years who received the YFV17D yellow fever vaccine.

The CDR3 protein is CASSELTDTQYF. The DNA sequence reads TGTGCCAGCAGCGAACTGACAGATACGCAGTATTTT. The chain is assembled from TRBV7-2 and TRBJ2-3, with the D gene uncertain. From the germline V gene, CDR1 is SGHTA and CDR2 is FQGNSA. V loses 5 bases, J loses 3 bases, and the germline ends lie 6 bases apart. The CDR3 numbers 12 residues from cysteine through phenylalanine. Kept here is only the CDR3 DNA, which spans 36 bases and is read in frame from base 1.